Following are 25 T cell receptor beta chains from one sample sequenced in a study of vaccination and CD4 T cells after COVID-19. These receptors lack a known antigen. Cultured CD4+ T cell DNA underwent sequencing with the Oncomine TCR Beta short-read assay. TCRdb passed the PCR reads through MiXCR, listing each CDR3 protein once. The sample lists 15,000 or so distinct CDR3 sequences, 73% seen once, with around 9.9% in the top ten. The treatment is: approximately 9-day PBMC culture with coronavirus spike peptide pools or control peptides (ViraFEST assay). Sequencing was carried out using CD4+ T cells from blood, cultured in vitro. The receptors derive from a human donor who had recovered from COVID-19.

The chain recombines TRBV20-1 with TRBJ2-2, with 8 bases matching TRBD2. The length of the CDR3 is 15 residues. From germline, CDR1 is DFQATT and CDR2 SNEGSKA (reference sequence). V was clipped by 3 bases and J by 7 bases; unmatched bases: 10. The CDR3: CSARANLREVGELFF. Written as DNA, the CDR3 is TGCAGTGCTAGGGCTAACCTGCGGGAGGTCGGGGAGCTGTTTTTT.

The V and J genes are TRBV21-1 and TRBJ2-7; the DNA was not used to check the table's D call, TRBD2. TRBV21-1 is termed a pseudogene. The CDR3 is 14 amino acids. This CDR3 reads CASSQGGEAHEQYF. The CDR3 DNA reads TGTGCCAGCAGCCAAGGTGGCGAGGCCCACGAGCAGTACTTC.

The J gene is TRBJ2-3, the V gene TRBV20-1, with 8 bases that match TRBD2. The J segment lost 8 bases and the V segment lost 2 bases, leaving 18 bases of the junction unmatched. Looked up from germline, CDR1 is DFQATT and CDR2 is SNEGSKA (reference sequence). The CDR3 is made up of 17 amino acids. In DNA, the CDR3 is TGCAGTGCTAGACGGGGGGGTTTGTTTGGACCTGGTGGTACGCAGTATTTT. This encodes CSARRGGLFGPGGTQYF.

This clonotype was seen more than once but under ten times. CDR3 amino acids: CASSRSGTTDTQYF. In nucleotides, the CDR3 is TGTGCCAGCAGCCGTAGCGGGACGACAGATACGCAGTATTTT. The rearrangement joins TRBV7-2 to TRBJ2-3, with 8 bases fitting TRBD2. The junction had 4 bases not matched to a gene; V was cut back by 5 bases and J by 3 bases. The CDR3 loop spans 14 amino acids. Germline V CDR1 and CDR2: SGHTA, FQGNSA.

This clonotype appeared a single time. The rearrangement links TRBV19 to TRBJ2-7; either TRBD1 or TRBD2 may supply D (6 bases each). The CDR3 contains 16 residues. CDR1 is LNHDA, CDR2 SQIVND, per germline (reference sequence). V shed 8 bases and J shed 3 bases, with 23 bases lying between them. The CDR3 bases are TGTGCCAGTTCGGGGGCGGGGATTTCAGGGATCTACGAGCAGTACTTC. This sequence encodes CASSGAGISGIYEQYF.

CDR3 in amino acids: CASSADRGFGYTF. In DNA, the CDR3 is TGTGCCAGCAGCGCTGACAGGGGATTTGGCTACACCTTC. The J gene is TRBJ1-2, the V gene TRBV5-8, with 8 bases matching TRBD1. V was pared by 4 bases and J by 7 bases, with 6 bases of the junction left unmatched. The CDR3 spans 13 residues. Germline-derived CDR1 and CDR2 are SGHTS and YDEGEE.

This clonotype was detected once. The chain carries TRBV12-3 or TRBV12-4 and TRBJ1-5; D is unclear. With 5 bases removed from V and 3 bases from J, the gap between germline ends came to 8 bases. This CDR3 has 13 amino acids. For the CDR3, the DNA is TGTGCCAGCAGTCGAGACTACAATCAGCCCCAGCATTTT. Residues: CASSRDYNQPQHF.

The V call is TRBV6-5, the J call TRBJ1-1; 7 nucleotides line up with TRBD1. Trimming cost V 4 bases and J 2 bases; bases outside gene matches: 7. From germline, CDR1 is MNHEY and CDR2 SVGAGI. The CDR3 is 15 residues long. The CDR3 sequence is CASSLHRGSNTEAFF. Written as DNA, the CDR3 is TGTGCCAGCAGTTTACACAGGGGATCTAACACTGAAGCTTTCTTT.

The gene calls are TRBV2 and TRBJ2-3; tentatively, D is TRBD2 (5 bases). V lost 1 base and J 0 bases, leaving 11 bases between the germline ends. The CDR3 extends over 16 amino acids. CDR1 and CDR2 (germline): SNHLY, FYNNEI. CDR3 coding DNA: TGTGCCAGCAGTGAAGGACTACCCATTAGCACAGATACGCAGTATTTT. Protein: CASSEGLPISTDTQYF.

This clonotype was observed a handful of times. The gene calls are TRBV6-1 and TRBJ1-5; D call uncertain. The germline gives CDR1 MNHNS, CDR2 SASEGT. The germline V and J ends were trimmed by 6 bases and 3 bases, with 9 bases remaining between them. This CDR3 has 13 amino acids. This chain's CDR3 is CASSRAANQPQHF. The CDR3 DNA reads TGTGCCAGCAGCCGAGCAGCCAATCAGCCCCAGCATTTT.

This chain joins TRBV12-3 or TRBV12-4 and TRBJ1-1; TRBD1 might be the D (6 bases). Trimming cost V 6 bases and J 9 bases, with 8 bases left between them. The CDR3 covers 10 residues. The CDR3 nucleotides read TGTGCCAGCAGCCAGGGGAAAGCTTTCTTT. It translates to CASSQGKAFF.

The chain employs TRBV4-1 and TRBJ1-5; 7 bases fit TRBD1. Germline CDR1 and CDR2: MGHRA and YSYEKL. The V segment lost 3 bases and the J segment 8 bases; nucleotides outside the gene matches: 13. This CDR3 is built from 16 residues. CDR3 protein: CASSHQTGPDSKPQHF. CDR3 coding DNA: TGCGCCAGCAGCCACCAGACAGGGCCCGACTCGAAGCCCCAGCATTTT.

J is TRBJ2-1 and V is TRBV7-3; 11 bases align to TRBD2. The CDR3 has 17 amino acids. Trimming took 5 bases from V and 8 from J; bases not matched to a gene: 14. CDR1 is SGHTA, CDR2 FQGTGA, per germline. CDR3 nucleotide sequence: TGTGCCAGCAGCCTAGGGACTAGCGGACCTCCTAGGGATGAGCAGTTCTTC. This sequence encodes CASSLGTSGPPRDEQFF.

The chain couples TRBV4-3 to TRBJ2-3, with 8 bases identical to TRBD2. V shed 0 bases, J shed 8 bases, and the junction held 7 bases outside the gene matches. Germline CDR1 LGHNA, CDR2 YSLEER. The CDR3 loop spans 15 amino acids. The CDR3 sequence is CASSQEPAGEGTQYF. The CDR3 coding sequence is TGCGCCAGCAGCCAAGAGCCAGCGGGAGAGGGTACGCAGTATTTT.

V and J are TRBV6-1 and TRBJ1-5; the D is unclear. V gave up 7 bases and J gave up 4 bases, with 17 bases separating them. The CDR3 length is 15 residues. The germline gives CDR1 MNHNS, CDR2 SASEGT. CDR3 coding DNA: TGTGCCAGCACTCTTACGGGCCTCGAAAATCAGCCCCAGCATTTT. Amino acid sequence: CASTLTGLENQPQHF.

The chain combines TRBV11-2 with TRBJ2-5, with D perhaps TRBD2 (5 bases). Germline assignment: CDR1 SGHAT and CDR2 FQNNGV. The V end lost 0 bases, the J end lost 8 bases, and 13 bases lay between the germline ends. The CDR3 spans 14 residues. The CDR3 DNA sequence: TGTGCCAGCAGCTTAGAGGGAGTAGTTGGTACCCAGTACTTC. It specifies CASSLEGVVGTQYF.

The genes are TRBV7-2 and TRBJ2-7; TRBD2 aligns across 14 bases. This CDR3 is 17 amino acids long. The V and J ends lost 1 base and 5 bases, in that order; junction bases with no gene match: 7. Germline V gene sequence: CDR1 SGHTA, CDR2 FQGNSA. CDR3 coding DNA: TGTGCCAGCAGCTTAGTCGGGACTAGCGGGAGCCGGGACGAGCAGTACTTC. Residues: CASSLVGTSGSRDEQYF. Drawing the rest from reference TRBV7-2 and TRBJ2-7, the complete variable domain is GAGVSQSPSNKVTEKGKDVELRCDPISGHTALYWYRQSLGQGLEFLIYFQGNSAPDKSGLPSDRFSAERTGGSVSTLTIQRTQQEDSAVYLCASSLVGTSGSRDEQYFGPGTRLTVT.

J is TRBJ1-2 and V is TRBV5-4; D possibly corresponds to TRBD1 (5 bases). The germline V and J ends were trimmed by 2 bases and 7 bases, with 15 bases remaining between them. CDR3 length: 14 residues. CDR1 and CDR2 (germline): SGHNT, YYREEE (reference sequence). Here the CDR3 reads CASSLEGRDRGYTF. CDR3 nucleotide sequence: TGTGCCAGCAGCTTAGAGGGGCGCGATCGTGGCTACACCTTC.

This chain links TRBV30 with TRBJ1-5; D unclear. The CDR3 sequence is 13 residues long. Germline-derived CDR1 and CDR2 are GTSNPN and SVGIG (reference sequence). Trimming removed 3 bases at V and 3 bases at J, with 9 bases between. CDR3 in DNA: TGTGCCTGGAGCCCCAGGCCCAATCAGCCCCAGCATTTT. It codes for CAWSPRPNQPQHF.

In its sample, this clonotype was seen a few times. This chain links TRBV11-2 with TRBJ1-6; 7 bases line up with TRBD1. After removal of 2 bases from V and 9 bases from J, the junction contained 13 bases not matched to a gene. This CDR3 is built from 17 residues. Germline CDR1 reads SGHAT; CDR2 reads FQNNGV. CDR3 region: CASSLRDSSIGGSPLHF. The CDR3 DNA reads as TGTGCCAGCAGCTTACGGGACAGTTCCATAGGGGGTTCACCCCTCCACTTT.

The CDR3 spells CSAGVPGRDYGYTF. In nucleotides, the CDR3 is TGCAGTGCTGGGGTGCCGGGGAGGGACTATGGCTACACCTTC. The chain carries TRBV20-1 and TRBJ1-2; D gene uncertain. The CDR3 spans 14 residues. In germline, CDR1 is DFQATT, CDR2 SNEGSKA (reference sequence). Trimming left V 5 bases short and J 3 bases short, with 16 bases between.

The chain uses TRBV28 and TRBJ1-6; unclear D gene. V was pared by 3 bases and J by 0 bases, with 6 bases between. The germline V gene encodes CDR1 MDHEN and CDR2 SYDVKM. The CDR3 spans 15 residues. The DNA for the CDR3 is TGTGCCAGCAGTTTCCTGGGCTCCTATAATTCACCCCTCCACTTT. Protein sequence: CASSFLGSYNSPLHF.

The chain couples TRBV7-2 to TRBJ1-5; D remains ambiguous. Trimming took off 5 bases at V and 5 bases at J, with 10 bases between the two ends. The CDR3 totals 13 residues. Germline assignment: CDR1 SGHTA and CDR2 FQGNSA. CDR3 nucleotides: TGTGCCAGCAGCCTCGGATTCGATCAGCCCCAGCATTTT. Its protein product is CASSLGFDQPQHF.

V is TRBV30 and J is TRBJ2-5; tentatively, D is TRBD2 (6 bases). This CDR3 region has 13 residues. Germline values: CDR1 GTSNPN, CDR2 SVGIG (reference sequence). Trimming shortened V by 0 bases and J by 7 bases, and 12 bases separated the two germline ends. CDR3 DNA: TGTGCCTGGAGTGTTTCGATGGGGGGGACCCAGTACTTC. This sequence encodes CAWSVSMGGTQYF.

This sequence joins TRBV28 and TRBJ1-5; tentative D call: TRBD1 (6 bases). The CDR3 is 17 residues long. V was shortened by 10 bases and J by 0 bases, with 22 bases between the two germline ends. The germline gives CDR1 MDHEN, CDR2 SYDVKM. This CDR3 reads CATLGNRATYSNQPQHF. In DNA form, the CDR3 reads TGTGCCACCCTGGGGAACAGGGCCACTTATAGCAATCAGCCCCAGCATTTT.